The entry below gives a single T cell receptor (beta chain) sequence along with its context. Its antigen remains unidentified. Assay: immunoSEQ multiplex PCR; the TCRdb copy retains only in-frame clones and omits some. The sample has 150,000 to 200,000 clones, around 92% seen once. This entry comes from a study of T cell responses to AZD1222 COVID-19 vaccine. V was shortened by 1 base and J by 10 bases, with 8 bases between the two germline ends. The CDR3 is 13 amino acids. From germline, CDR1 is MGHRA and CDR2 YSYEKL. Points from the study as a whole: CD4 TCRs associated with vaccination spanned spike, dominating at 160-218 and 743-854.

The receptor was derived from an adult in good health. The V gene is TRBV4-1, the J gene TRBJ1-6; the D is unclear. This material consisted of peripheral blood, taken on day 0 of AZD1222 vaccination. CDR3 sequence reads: CASSQVEVSPLHF. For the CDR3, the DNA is TGCGCCAGCAGCCAAGTTGAGGTGTCACCCCTCCACTTT.